Sequencing of this T cell receptor beta chain was carried out in a study of cytomegalovirus exposure and HLA in healthy donors. General study results and limits: It was approximately 150 TCR beta chains that were listed as cytomegalovirus-associated.

CDR3 size: 18 residues. CDR1 is LNHNV and CDR2 is YYDKDF in the germline V gene (reference sequence). With V trimmed by 6 bases and J by 3 bases, 15 bases remained unmatched. Both 60 Vbeta primers and 13 Jbeta primers went into the PCR. Sequenced by immunoSEQ multiplex PCR; TCRdb stores in-frame clones only, minus some. The data show about 180,000 clones, with roughly 79% seen just once and 1.3% held by the top ten. As for this clone: Its specificity is unknown.

The chain uses TRBV15 and TRBJ1-3; 9 nucleotides align to TRBD1. This sequence was found in a man aged 30 to 45 in good health and CMV-seronegative. The sequenced sample was PBMCs. CDR3: CATSMRGQGFEVGNTIYF. CDR3 nucleotide sequence: TGTGCCACCAGTATGCGGGGACAGGGATTCGAAGTTGGAAACACCATATATTTT. The variable domain in full, completed from reference TRBV15 and TRBJ1-3, reads DAMVIQNPRYQVTQFGKPVTLSCSQTLNHNVMYWYQQKSSQAPKLLFHYYDKDFNNEADTPDNFQSRRPNTSFCFLDIRSPGLGDTAMYLCATSMRGQGFEVGNTIYFGEGSWLTVV.